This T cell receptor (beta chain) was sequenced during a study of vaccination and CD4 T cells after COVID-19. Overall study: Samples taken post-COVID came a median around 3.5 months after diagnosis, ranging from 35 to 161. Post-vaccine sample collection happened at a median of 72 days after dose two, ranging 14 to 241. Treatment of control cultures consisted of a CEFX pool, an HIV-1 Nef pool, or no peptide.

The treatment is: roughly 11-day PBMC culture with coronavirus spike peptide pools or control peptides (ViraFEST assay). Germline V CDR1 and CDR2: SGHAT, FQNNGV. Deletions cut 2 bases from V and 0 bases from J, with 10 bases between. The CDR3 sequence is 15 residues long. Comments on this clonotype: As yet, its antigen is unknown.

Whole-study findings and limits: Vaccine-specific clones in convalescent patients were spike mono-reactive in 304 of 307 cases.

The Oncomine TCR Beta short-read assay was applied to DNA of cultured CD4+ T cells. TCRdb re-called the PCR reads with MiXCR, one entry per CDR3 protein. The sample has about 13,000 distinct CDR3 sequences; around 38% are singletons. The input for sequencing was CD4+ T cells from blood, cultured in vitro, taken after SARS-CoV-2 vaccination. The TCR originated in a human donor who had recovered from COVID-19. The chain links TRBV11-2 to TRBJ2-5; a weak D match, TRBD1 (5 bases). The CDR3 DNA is TGTGCCAGCAGCTTAAGGACACCGTACCAAGAGACCCAGTACTTC. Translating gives CASSLRTPYQETQYF.